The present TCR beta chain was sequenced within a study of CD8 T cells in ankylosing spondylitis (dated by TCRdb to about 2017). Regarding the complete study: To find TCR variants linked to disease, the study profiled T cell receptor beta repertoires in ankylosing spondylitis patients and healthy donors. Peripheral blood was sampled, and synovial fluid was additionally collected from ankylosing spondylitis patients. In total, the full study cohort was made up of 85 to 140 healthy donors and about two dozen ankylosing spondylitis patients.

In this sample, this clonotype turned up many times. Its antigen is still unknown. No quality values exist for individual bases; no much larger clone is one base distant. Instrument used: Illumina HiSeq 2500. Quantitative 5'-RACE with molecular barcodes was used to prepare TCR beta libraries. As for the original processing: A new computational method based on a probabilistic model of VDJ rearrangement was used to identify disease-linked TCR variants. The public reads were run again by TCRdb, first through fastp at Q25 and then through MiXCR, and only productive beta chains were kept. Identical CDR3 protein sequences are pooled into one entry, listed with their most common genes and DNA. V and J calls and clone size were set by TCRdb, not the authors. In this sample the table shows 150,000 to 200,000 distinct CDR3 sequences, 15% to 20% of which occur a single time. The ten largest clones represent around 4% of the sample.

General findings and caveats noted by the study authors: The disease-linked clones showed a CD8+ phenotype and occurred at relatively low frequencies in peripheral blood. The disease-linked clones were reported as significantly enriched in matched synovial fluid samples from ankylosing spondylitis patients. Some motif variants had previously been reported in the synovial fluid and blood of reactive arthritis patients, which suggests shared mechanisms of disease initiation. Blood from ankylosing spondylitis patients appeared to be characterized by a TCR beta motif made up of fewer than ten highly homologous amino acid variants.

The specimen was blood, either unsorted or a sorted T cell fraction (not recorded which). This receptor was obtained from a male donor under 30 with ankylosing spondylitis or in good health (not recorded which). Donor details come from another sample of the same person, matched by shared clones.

The CDR3 protein is CASSLGYSRSSGNTIYF. In nucleotide form, the sequence is TGTGCCAGCAGCTTAGGGTACTCGAGAAGCTCTGGAAACACCATATATTTT. The chain links TRBV11-2 with TRBJ1-3, with the D segment identity uncertain. The germline V gene encodes CDR1 SGHAT and CDR2 FQNNGV. Its CDR3 holds 17 amino acids, cysteine through phenylalanine. The entry retains the CDR3 DNA only, 51 bases that are in frame from base 1. Trimming takes 1 base from V and 0 bases from J, and the germline ends sit 13 bases apart.